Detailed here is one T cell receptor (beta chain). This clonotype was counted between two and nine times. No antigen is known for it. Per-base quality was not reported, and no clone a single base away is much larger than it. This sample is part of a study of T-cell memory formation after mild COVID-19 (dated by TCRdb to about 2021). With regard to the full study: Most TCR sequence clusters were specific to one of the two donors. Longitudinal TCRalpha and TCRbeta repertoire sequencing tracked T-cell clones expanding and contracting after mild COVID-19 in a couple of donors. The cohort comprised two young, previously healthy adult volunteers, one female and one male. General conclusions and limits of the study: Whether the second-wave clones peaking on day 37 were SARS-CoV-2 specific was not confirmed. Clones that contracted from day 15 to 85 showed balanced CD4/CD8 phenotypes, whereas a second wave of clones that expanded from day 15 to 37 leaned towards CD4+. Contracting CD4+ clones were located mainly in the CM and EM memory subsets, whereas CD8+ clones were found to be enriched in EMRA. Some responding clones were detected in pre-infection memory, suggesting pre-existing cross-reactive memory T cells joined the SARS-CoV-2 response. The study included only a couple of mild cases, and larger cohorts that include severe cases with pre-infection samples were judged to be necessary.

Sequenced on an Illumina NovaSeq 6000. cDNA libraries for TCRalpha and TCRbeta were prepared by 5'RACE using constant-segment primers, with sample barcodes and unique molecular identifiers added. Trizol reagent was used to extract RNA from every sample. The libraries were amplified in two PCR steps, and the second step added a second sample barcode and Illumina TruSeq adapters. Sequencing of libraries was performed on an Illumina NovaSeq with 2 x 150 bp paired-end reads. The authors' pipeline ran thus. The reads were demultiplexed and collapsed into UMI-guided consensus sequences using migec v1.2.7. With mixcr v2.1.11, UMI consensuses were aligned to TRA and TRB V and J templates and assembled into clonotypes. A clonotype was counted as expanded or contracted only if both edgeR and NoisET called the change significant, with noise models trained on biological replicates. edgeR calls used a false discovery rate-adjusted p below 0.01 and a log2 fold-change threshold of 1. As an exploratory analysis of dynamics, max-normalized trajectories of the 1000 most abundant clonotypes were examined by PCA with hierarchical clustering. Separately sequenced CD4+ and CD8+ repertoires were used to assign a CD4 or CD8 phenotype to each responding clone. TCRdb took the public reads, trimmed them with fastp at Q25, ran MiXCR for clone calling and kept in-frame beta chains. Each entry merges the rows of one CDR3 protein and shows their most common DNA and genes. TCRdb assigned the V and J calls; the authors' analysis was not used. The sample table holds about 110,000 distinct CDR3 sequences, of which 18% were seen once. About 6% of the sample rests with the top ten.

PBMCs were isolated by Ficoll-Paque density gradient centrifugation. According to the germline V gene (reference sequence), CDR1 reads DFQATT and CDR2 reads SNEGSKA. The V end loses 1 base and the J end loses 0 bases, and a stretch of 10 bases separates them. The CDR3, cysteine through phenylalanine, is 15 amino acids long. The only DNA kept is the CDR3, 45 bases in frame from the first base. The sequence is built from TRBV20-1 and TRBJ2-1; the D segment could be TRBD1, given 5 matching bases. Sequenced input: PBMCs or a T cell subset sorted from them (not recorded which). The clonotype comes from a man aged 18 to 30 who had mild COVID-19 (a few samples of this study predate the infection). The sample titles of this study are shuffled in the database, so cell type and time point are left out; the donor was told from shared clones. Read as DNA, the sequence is TGCAGTGCTAGAGGTAGACAGAGCTCCTACAATGAGCAGTTCTTC. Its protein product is CSARGRQSSYNEQFF.